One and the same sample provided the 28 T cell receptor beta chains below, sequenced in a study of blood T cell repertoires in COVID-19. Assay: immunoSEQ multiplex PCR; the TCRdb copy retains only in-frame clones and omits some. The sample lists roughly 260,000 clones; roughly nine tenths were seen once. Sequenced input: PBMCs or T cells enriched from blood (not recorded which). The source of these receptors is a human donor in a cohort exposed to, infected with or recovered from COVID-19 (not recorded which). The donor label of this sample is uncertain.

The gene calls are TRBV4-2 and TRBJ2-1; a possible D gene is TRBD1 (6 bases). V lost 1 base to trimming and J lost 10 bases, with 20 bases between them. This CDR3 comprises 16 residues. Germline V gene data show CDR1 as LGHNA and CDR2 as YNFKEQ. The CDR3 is CASSQVVNRQDGEQFF. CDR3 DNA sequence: TGTGCCAGCAGCCAAGTGGTCAATCGACAGGACGGGGAGCAGTTCTTC.

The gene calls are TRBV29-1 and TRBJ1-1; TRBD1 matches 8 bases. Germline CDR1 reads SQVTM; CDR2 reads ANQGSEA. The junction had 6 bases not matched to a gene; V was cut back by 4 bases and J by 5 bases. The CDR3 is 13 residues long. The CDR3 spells CSVAGGARTEAFF. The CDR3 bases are TGCAGCGTTGCAGGGGGCGCGAGGACTGAAGCTTTCTTT.

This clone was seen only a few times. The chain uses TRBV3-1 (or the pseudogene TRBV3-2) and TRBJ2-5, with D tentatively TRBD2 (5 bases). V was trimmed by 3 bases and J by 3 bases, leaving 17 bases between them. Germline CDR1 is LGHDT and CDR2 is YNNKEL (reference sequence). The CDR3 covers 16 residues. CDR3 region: CASSQNKGVGKETQYF. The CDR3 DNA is TGTGCCAGCAGCCAGAATAAGGGAGTGGGGAAAGAGACCCAGTACTTC.

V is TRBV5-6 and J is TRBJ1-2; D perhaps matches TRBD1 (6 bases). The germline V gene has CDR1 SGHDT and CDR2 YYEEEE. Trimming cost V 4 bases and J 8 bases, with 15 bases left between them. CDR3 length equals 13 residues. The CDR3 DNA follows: TGTGCCAGCAGCCTACAGGGAGTGGGAGGCTACACCTTC. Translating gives CASSLQGVGGYTF. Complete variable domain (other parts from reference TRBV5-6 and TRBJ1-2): DAGVTQSPTHLIKTRGQQVTLRCSPKSGHDTVSWYQQALGQGPQFIFQYYEEEERQRGNFPDRFSGHQFPNYSSELNVNALLLGDSALYLCASSLQGVGGYTFGSGTRLTVV.

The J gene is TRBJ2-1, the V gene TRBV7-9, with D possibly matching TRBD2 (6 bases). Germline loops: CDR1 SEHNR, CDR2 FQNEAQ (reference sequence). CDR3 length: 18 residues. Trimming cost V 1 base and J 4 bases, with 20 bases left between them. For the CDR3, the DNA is TGTGCCAGCAGCTTAGGCCTTTTGCGGGGACGCAGTTACAATGAGCAGTTCTTC. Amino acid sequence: CASSLGLLRGRSYNEQFF.

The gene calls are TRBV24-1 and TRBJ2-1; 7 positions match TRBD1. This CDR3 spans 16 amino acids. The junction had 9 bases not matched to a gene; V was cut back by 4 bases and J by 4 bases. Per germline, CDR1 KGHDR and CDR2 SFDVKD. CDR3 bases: TGTGCCACCAGTGACCCACAGGGGTCAGTGTACAATGAGCAGTTCTTC. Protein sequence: CATSDPQGSVYNEQFF.

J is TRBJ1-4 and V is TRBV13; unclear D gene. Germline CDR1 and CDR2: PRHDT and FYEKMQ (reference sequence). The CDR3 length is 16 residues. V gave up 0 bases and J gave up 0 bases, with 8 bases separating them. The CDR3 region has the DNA TGTGCCAGCAGCTTAGGGGGCGTCGCAACTAATGAAAAACTGTTTTTT. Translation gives CASSLGGVATNEKLFF.

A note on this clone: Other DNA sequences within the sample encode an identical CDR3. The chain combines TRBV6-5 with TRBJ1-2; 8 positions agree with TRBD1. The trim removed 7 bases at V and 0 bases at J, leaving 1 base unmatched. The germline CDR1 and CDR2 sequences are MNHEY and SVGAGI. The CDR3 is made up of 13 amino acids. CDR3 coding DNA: TGTGCCAGCATCAGGGGGCCTAACTATGGCTACACCTTC. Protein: CASIRGPNYGYTF.

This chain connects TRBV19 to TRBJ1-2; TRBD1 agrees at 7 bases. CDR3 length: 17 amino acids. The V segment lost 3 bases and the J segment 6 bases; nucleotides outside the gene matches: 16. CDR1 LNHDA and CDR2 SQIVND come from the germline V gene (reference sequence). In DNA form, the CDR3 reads TGTGCCAGTAGTATTCCCCTCGGTGGGACAGCCAAAAATGGCTACACCTTC. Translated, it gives CASSIPLGGTAKNGYTF. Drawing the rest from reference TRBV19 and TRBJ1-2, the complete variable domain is DGGITQSPKYLFRKEGQNVTLSCEQNLNHDAMYWYRQDPGQGLRLIYYSQIVNDFQKGDIAEGYSVSREKKESFPLTVTSAQKNPTAFYLCASSIPLGGTAKNGYTFGSGTRLTVV.

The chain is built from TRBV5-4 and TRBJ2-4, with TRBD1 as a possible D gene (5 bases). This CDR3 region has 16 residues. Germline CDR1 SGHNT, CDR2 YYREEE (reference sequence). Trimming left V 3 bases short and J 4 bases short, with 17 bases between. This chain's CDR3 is CASSSDPQGAKNIQYF. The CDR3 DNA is TGTGCCAGCAGCTCCGACCCCCAAGGGGCTAAAAACATTCAGTACTTC.

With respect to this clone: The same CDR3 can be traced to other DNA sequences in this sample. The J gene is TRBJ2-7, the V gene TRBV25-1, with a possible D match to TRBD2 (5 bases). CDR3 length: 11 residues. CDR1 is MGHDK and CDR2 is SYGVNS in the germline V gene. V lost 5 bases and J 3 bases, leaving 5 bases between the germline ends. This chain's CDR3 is CASSRGYEQYF. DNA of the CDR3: TGTGCCAGCAGTCGGGGCTACGAGCAGTACTTC.

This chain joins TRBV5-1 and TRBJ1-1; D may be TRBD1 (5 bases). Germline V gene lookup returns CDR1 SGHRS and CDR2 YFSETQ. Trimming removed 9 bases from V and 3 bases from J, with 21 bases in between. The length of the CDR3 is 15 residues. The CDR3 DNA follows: TGCGCCACCAAGGGAGGGGATGGTGCGGACACTGAAGCTTTCTTT. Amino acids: CATKGGDGADTEAFF.

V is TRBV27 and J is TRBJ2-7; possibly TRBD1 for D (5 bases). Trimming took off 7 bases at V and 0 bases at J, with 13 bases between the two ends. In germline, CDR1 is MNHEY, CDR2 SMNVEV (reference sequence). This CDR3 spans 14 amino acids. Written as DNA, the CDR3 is TGTGCCAGCAAACCATCCAGGGACTCCTACGAGCAGTACTTC. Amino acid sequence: CASKPSRDSYEQYF.

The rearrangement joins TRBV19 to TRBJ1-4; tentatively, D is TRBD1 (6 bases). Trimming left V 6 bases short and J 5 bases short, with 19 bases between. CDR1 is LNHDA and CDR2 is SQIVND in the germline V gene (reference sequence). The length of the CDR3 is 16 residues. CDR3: CASSPYRAGENEKLFF. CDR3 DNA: TGTGCCAGTAGCCCTTATAGGGCAGGGGAAAATGAAAAACTGTTTTTT.

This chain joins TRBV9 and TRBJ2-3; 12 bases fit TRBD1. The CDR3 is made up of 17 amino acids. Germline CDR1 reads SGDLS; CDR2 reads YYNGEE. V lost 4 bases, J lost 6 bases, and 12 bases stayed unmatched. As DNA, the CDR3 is TGTGCCAGCAGCCCCGGGACAGGGGGCTCCATTCTGGATACGCAGTATTTT. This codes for CASSPGTGGSILDTQYF.

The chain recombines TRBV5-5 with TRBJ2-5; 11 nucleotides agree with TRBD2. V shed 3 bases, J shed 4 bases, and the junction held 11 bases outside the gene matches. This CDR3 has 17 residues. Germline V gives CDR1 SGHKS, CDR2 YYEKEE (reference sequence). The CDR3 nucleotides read TGTGCCAGCAGCTGGACTAGCGGGCGGATTTGGGGAGAGACCCAGTACTTC. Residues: CASSWTSGRIWGETQYF.

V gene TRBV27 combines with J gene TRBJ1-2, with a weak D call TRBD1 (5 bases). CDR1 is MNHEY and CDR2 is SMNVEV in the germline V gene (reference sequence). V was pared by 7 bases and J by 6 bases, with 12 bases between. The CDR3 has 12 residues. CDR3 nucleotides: TGTGCCAGCATTGCCGGGGGAGATGGCTACACCTTC. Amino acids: CASIAGGDGYTF.

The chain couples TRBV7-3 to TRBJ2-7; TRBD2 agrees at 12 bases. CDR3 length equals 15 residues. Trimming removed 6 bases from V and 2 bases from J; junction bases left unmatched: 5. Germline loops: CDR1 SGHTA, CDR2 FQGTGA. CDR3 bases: TGTGCCAGCAGTCTTTCTAGCGGGGGGGCCTACGAGCAGTACTTC. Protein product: CASSLSSGGAYEQYF.

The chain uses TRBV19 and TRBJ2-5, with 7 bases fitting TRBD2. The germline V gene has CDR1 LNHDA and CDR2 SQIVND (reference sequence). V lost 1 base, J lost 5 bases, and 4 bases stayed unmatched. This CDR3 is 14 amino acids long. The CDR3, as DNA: TGTGCCAGTAGTATAGTGGCAGCGGGGGAGACCCAGTACTTC. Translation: CASSIVAAGETQYF.

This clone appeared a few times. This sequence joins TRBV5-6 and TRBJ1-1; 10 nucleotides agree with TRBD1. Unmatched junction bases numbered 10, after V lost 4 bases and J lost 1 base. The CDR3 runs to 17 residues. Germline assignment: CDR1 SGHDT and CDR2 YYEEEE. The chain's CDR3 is CASSPERTGGANTEAFF. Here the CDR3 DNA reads TGTGCCAGCAGCCCCGAAAGGACAGGGGGGGCGAACACTGAAGCTTTCTTT. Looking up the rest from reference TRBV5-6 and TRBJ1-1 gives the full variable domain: DAGVTQSPTHLIKTRGQQVTLRCSPKSGHDTVSWYQQALGQGPQFIFQYYEEEERQRGNFPDRFSGHQFPNYSSELNVNALLLGDSALYLCASSPERTGGANTEAFFGQGTRLTVV.

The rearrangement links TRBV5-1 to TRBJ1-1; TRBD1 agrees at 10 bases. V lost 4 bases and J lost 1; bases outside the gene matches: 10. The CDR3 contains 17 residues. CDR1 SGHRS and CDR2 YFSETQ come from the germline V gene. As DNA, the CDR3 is TGCGCCAGCAGCGACCGGGACAGGGGATACCCGAACACTGAAGCTTTCTTT. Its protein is CASSDRDRGYPNTEAFF.

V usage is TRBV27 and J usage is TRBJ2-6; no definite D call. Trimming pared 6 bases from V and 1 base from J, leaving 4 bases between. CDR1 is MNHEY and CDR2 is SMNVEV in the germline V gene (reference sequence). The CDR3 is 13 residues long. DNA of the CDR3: TGTGCCAGCAGGCGGTCTGGGGCCAACGTCCTGACTTTC. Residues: CASRRSGANVLTF. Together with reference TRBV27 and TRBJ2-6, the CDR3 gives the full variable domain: EAQVTQNPRYLITVTGKKLTVTCSQNMNHEYMSWYRQDPGLGLRQIYYSMNVEVTDKGDVPEGYKVSRKEKRNFPLILESPSPNQTSLYFCASRRSGANVLTFGAGSRLTVL.

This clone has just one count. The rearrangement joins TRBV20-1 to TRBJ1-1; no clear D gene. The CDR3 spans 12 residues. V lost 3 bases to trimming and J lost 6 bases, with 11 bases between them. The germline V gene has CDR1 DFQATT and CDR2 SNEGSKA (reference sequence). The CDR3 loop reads CSASGGQAEAFF. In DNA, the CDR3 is TGCAGTGCTAGTGGCGGGCAGGCTGAAGCTTTCTTT.

The DNA of the CDR3 is TGTGCCAGCAGCTTTGGTTTGACTGATACCGGGGAGCTGTTTTTT. As protein: CASSFGLTDTGELFF. The chain carries TRBV5-6 and TRBJ2-2; no reliable D call. V gave up 2 bases and J gave up 5 bases, with 13 bases separating them. The CDR3 is made up of 15 amino acids. The germline gives CDR1 SGHDT, CDR2 YYEEEE.

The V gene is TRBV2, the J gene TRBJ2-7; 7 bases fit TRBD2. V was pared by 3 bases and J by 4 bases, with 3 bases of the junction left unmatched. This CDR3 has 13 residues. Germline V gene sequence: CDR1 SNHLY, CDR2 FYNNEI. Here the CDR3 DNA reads TGTGCCAGCAGTGACCCAGCGGGGTACGAGCAGTACTTC. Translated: CASSDPAGYEQYF.

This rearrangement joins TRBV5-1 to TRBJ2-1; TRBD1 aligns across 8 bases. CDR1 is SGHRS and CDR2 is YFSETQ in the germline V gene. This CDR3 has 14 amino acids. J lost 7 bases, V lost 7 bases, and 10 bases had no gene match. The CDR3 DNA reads TGCGCCAGCGCCTGGAGACAGGGGAATAATGAGCAGTTCTTC. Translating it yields CASAWRQGNNEQFF. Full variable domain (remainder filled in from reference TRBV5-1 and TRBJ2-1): KAGVTQTPRYLIKTRGQQVTLSCSPISGHRSVSWYQQTPGQGLQFLFEYFSETQRNKGNFPGRFSGRQFSNSRSEMNVSTLELGDSALYLCASAWRQGNNEQFFGPGTRLTVL.

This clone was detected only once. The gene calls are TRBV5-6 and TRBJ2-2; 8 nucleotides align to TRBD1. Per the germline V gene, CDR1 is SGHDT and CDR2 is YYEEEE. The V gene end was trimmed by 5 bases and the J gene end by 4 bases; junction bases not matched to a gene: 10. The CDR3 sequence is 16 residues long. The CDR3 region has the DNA TGTGCCAGCAGTTTTGACAGGGGCGTTCTCACCGGGGAGCTGTTTTTT. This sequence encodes CASSFDRGVLTGELFF.

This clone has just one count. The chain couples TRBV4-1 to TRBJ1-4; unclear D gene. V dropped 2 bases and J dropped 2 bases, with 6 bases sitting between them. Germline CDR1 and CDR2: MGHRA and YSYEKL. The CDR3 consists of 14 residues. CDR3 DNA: TGCGCCAGCAGCCAATACTTTACTAATGAAAAACTGTTTTTT. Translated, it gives CASSQYFTNEKLFF.